This T cell receptor beta chain was documented in a study of blood T cell repertoires in COVID-19 (dated by TCRdb to the early 2020s). General notes on the study: Collaborator samples came from the United States, Italy and Spain and covered acute and convalescent phases of COVID-19. The material from the prospective study consisted of cDNA or gDNA derived from T cells, B-cell-depleted T cells, or PBMCs. The dataset comprised deeply sampled blood TCRbeta repertoires from subjects exposed to, actively infected with, or recovered from COVID-19. The repertoires were made available in a free public database intended to serve as a resource for research on the immune response to SARS-CoV-2. The samples were drawn from two sources: the first 160 participants of the ongoing ImmuneRACE study, and 1,254 subjects contributed by 6 global collaborators. Nearly every sample came with metadata listing a de-identified subject ID, COVID-19 status, age in years and sex. Where available, HLA class I and class II types were taken from metadata supplied by the sample provider and were not determined by assay-based typing.

This clone was seen once. Its recognized antigen is unknown. There are no base qualities to consult, and no much larger clone falls within one base. Each collaborating institution followed its own protocols to collect whole blood in K2EDTA tubes. For TCRbeta analysis, collaborators shipped samples as frozen whole blood, isolated PBMCs, or DNA extracted from either of those sample types. Results and caveats for the whole study, not just this receptor: How much clinical and demographic metadata was included differed by source and by participant, and the metadata was provided uncurated.

Between the V and J ends, shortened by 6 bases and 3 bases respectively, the junction contains 19 bases. Via the germline V gene, CDR1 is SGHTA and CDR2 FQGNSA. The CDR3 runs 16 amino acids, cysteine and phenylalanine included. Only the CDR3 DNA stays, 48 bases, in frame from base 1. The immunoSEQ Assay, a bias-controlled multiplex PCR, was used to amplify TCRbeta CDR3 regions from genomic DNA. Per the authors' processing: Nucleated cell counts per sample were estimated from amplification of reference gene primers within the assay. To quantify the absolute abundance of each unique TCRbeta CDR3 rearrangement, sequence reads were collapsed and filtered. For each sample, productive Simpson clonality was calculated as the square root of Simpson's diversity index across productive rearrangements. Drawn from immuneACCESS, this table holds only the in-frame rearrangements with V and J called that TCRdb kept. Clones are partly lost; checked studies trace under half to an unresolved V gene and leave the rest unexplained. The D gene and trimming were derived from the DNA, and the V and J assignments and clone size from that table. The sample table contains fewer than 120,000 clones; only one count was recorded for about 80% of them. The biggest ten clones account for about a sixth of the sample.

The specimen sequenced was peripheral blood. The chain is assembled from TRBV7-2 and TRBJ2-3; the D gene is possibly TRBD2, with 6 bases matching. This clonotype was obtained from a woman aged 80 or over with active or convalescent COVID-19. The nucleotide sequence reads TGTGCCAGCAGTCGTTCCCGGGGACTTGGGACAGATACGCAGTATTTT. Its coded protein is CASSRSRGLGTDTQYF. With the rest looked up from the reference TRBV7-2 and TRBJ2-3 genes rather than sequenced, the full variable domain is GAGVSQSPSNKVTEKGKDVELRCDPISGHTALYWYRQSLGQGLEFLIYFQGNSAPDKSGLPSDRFSAERTGGSVSTLTIQRTQQEDSAVYLCASSRSRGLGTDTQYFGPGTRLTVL.